Listed below are T cell receptor beta chains from one sample, sequenced in a study of technical replicates of blood from a handful of donors. Clones were read by immunoSEQ multiplex PCR, and TCRdb kept only the in-frame ones, dropping some. There are 75,000 to 95,000 clones in the sample; 75% to 95% occur only once, and 0.25% to 0.35% lies in the top ten. What was sequenced was T cells isolated from PBMCs. These receptors came from a human donor in good health. The CDR3 runs from the conserved cysteine through the conserved F or W. A D gene is named only where the DNA matches it firmly. Size is omitted from some rows. Given values are once, few, many or a class for expanded clones.

>TRBV5-6|TRBJ1-4|.|TRBD1|15
TGTGCCAGCAGCCCCCCGGGACAGCAAAATGAAAAACTGTTTTTT
CASSPPGQQNEKLFF
>TRBV25-1|TRBJ2-1|once|.|15
TGTGCCAGCAGTCCCTTAGGAACCGCGGACAATGAGCAGTTCTTC
CASSPLGTADNEQFF
>TRBV27|TRBJ1-1|.|.|13
TGTGCCAGCAGTGCCGGGATAGGCACTGAAGCTTTCTTT
CASSAGIGTEAFF
>TRBV19|TRBJ2-1|.|TRBD1|14
TGTGCCAGTCAGGGACAGGGCGTGTACAATGAGCAGTTCTTC
CASQGQGVYNEQFF
>TRBV7-9|TRBJ1-2|.|.|15
TGTGCCAGCAGCCGAAGTACGAGGGTTCACTATGGCTACACCTTC
CASSRSTRVHYGYTF
>TRBV4-1|TRBJ2-5|.|TRBD2|17
TGCGCCAGCAGCCACAATCCTAGCGGGGGAGTTCAAGAGACCCAGTACTTC
CASSHNPSGGVQETQYF
>TRBV28|TRBJ1-5|.|.|14
TGTGCCAGCAGTCCGGGACAAGGGAATCAGCCCCAGCATTTT
CASSPGQGNQPQHF
>TRBV23-1|TRBJ2-2|.|TRBD1|21
TGCGCCAGCAGTCAATCTCAAGAGGGGGCAAGACAGGGTCACCCTACCGGGGAGCTGTTTTTT
CASSQSQEGARQGHPTGELFF
>TRBV13|TRBJ2-4|once|TRBD2|19
TGTGCCAGCAGCTTAACCCGACTAAGCGGGAGGGCCCGAGGAAACATTCAGTACTTC
CASSLTRLSGRARGNIQYF
>TRBV28|TRBJ2-5|.|.|12
TGTGCCAGCAGAGAGACCCAGGGGACCCAGTACTTC
CASRETQGTQYF
>TRBV28|TRBJ2-7|.|TRBD1|15
TGTGCCAGCAGTTTACCGGGACAGGGGTCTAACGAGCAGTACTTC
CASSLPGQGSNEQYF
>TRBV18|TRBJ1-5|.|.|15
TGTGCCAGCTCACCAGCAATAACAGGAGATCAGCCCCAGCATTTT
CASSPAITGDQPQHF
>TRBV28|TRBJ1-5|.|TRBD1|20
TGTGCCAGCAGTCCTATAGTACACAGGGGGATAACCTTAAGTTTTCAGCCCCAGCATTTT
CASSPIVHRGITLSFQPQHF
>TRBV28|TRBJ2-2|.|TRBD1|14
TGTGCCAGCAGTTTGGCACAGGGGCCCGGGGAGCTGTTTTTT
CASSLAQGPGELFF
>TRBV5-1|TRBJ2-1|.|TRBD2|14
TGCGCCAGCAGCTTGACTAGCGGCAACAATGAGCAGTTCTTC
CASSLTSGNNEQFF
>TRBV4-1|TRBJ2-7|.|TRBD1|15
TGCGCCAGCAGCCAAGAGTCACAGGGGGGATACGAGCAGTACTTC
CASSQESQGGYEQYF
>TRBV5-1|TRBJ1-5|.|.|15
TGCGCCAGCAGCTTGGCCTCGGGGAGCAATCAGCCCCAGCATTTT
CASSLASGSNQPQHF
>TRBV13|TRBJ1-1|.|.|15
TGTGCCAGCAGCGACGGAACAGGGATTAACACTGAAGCTTTCTTT
CASSDGTGINTEAFF
>TRBV7-2|TRBJ2-7|.|TRBD1|14
TGTGCCAGCAGCAAGTGGGACAGGGTGTACGAGCAGTACTTC
CASSKWDRVYEQYF
>TRBV19|TRBJ1-2|.|TRBD1|16
TGTGCCAGTAGTTCCAGAAGGACAGGAGAGATCTATGGCTACACCTTC
CASSSRRTGEIYGYTF
>TRBV11-2|TRBJ2-1|.|TRBD2|15
TGTGCCAGCAGCTTAGGACTAGCGGTGAACGATGAGCAGTTCTTC
CASSLGLAVNDEQFF
>TRBV11-3|TRBJ2-5|.|TRBD2|13
TGTGCCAGCAGCTTAGCGGGGGGGGAGACCCAGTACTTC
CASSLAGGETQYF
>TRBV7-9|TRBJ2-3|once|TRBD2|14
TGTGCCAGCAGCCTTAGCGGGGGAGGGGGTACGCAGTATTTT
CASSLSGGGGTQYF
>TRBV6-5|TRBJ2-7|few|.|13
TGTGCCAGCAGTCAGGGAACTTCGTACGAGCAGTACTTC
CASSQGTSYEQYF
>TRBV9|TRBJ2-1|.|TRBD1|14
TGTGCCAGCAGCGACAGGGGAGAATACAATGAGCAGTTCTTC
CASSDRGEYNEQFF
>TRBV5-1|TRBJ1-1|once|TRBD1|14
TGCGCCAGCAAAGGGACAGGGGGACGAACTGAAGCTTTCTTT
CASKGTGGRTEAFF
>TRBV7-9|TRBJ2-3|.|TRBD1|18
TGTGCCAGCAGCCTGCCTGGGACAGCTAGAGAAAGCACAGATACGCAGTATTTT
CASSLPGTARESTDTQYF
>TRBV19|TRBJ2-1|.|.|13
TGTGCCAGTGCGGTCCTTTCCTACAATGAGCAGTTCTTC
CASAVLSYNEQFF
>TRBV20-1|TRBJ2-7|.|.|11
TGCAGTGCACCGACTAGCTACGAGCAGTACTTC
CSAPTSYEQYF
>TRBV2|TRBJ1-2|.|TRBD1|13
TGTGCCAGCAGTGAAGTCACAGGGGATGGCTACACCTTC
CASSEVTGDGYTF
>TRBV7-9|TRBJ1-2|.|.|15
TGTGCCAGCAGCACATTCAACACAGATAACTATGGCTACACCTTC
CASSTFNTDNYGYTF
>TRBV6-1|TRBJ2-1|.|.|15
TGTGCCAGCAGTGAATTCAGCGGGCCTGGTAGCCGGAGGGTCTTC
CASSEFSGPGSRRVF
>TRBV19|TRBJ1-2|once|.|15
TGTGCCACTCTTCCGGGACTAAGGACTAACTATGGCTACACCTTC
CATLPGLRTNYGYTF
>TRBV19|TRBJ2-6|.|.|14
TGTGCCAGTAGTATTAACAGGCTAGTTAACGTCCTGACTTTC
CASSINRLVNVLTF
>TRBV4-1|TRBJ1-1|.|.|14
TGCGCCAGCAGCCAAGATAGGGCAGGGAACGAAGCTTTCTTT
CASSQDRAGNEAFF
>TRBV5-6|TRBJ2-1|.|TRBD2|14
TGTGCCAGCAGCTGGGGGGGTAAAGTTGATGAGCAGTTCTTC
CASSWGGKVDEQFF
>TRBV7-9|TRBJ2-1|.|TRBD2|16
TGTGCCAGCAGTTGGGGACTAGCGGGGTTCTACAATGAGCAGTTCTTC
CASSWGLAGFYNEQFF
>TRBV6-5|TRBJ1-6|.|.|14
TGTGCCAGCAGCAACAGCCTGTATAATTCACCCCTCCACTTT
CASSNSLYNSPLHF
>TRBV5-4|TRBJ2-5|.|TRBD2|15
TGTGCCAGCAGCTTGGATAAAGCGGGGGAAAAGACCCAGTACTTC
CASSLDKAGEKTQYF
>TRBV5-1|TRBJ2-7|.|TRBD1|14
TGCGCCAGCAGCTTGTACAGGGGGTCCTACGAGCAGTACTTC
CASSLYRGSYEQYF
>TRBV6-5|TRBJ1-1|.|TRBD1|10
TGTGCCACTGGGGACAGGGAAGCTTTCTTT
CATGDREAFF
>TRBV27|TRBJ2-7|.|TRBD1|16
TGTGCCAGCAGTTTAGCCGGGACAGGGGATCCCTACGAGCAGTACTTC
CASSLAGTGDPYEQYF
>TRBV6-5|TRBJ1-4|.|.|15
TGTGCCAGCAGTGCCCGACAGTCGTCTAATGAAAAACTGTTTTTT
CASSARQSSNEKLFF
>TRBV28|TRBJ2-7|.|TRBD1|14
TGTGCCAGCAGTTTGGGACAGGGGCCCTACGAGCAGTACTTC
CASSLGQGPYEQYF
>TRBV7-9|TRBJ1-5|.|TRBD1|16
TGTGCCAGCAGCTTAGAGGTGGGACAGGGGGGTCAGCCCCAGCATTTT
CASSLEVGQGGQPQHF
>TRBV4-2|TRBJ1-3|.|.|16
TGTGCCAGCAGCCAAGTGGGCAGATACTCTGGAAACACCATATATTTT
CASSQVGRYSGNTIYF